The next 19 T cell receptor beta chains were all read from a single sample in a study of T-cell reconstitution after alpha-beta-depleted transplantation in children. Preparing the TCRbeta library involved the use of unique molecular identifiers. TCRdb re-called the PCR reads through MiXCR, storing one row per CDR3 protein. Among approximately 490,000 distinct CDR3 sequences listed, approximately 12% were seen once. Sequenced material: PBMCs from the stem cell graft donor, taken from the stem cell graft. Receptors were obtained from a human donor who donated a stem cell graft to a child with combined immunodeficiency.

This clonotype was counted between two and nine times. This sequence joins TRBV20-1 and TRBJ2-7; D is ambiguous. Germline V gene lookup returns CDR1 DFQATT and CDR2 SNEGSKA (reference sequence). CDR3 length: 13 amino acids. Deletions cut 3 bases from V and 0 bases from J, with 9 bases between. CDR3 bases: TGCAGTGCTAGCAAGGATAGCTCCTACGAGCAGTACTTC. Translated, it gives CSASKDSSYEQYF.

J is TRBJ2-7 and V is TRBV6-2 or TRBV6-3; D perhaps matches TRBD1 (6 bases). This CDR3 has 15 amino acids. V lost 2 bases, J lost 2 bases, and 13 bases lay in between. Germline lookup yields CDR1 MNHEY and CDR2 SVGEGT. CDR3 sequence: CASSYGQGRPYEQYF. CDR3 DNA sequence: TGTGCCAGCAGTTACGGGCAGGGGCGCCCCTACGAGCAGTACTTC.

In its sample, this clonotype was seen a few times. The rearrangement links TRBV12-3 or TRBV12-4 to TRBJ2-3; 9 positions match TRBD2. V trimming: 2 bases; J trimming: 4 bases; junction bases outside the gene matches: 4. CDR3 size: 15 residues. This CDR3 reads CASSLFIAGADTQYF. CDR3 sequence (DNA): TGTGCCAGCAGTTTATTTATAGCGGGAGCAGATACGCAGTATTTT.

This clonotype was counted only a few times. The chain has TRBV29-1 and TRBJ2-1; TRBD2 agrees at 10 bases. Germline V gives CDR1 SQVTM, CDR2 ANQGSEA. This CDR3 is built from 12 residues. Trimming took 4 bases from V and 7 from J; bases not matched to a gene: 1. The CDR3 coding sequence is TGCAGCGTTGTAGCGGGAGGTAATGAGCAGTTCTTC. This sequence encodes CSVVAGGNEQFF.

This clonotype was seen ten or more times. This chain links TRBV21-1 with TRBJ2-7; the table's TRBD1 call for D was not verified on the DNA. TRBV21-1 is assigned pseudogene status. This CDR3 spans 14 amino acids. The CDR3, as DNA: TGTGCCAGCAGGAGACAGGGCCCCTCCTACGAGCAGTACTTC. The encoded protein is CASRRQGPSYEQYF.

The chain has TRBV30 and TRBJ2-6; 7 nucleotides line up with TRBD1. This CDR3 contains 16 residues. Germline V CDR1 and CDR2: GTSNPN, SVGIG (reference sequence). V dropped 3 bases and J dropped 4; count of bases not matched to a gene: 9. CDR3 loop: CAWSPTGVTGANVLTF. As DNA, the CDR3 is TGTGCCTGGAGCCCCACAGGGGTCACCGGGGCCAACGTCCTGACTTTC.

The J gene is TRBJ2-5, the V gene TRBV28; D possibly corresponds to TRBD2 (5 bases). Trimming took 5 bases from V and 4 from J, leaving 14 bases between them. The CDR3 consists of 14 residues. Germline V gene sequence: CDR1 MDHEN, CDR2 SYDVKM. The DNA for the CDR3 is TGTGCCAGCAGTCCTCCCGGACTCACAGAGACCCAGTACTTC. Translation: CASSPPGLTETQYF.

This clonotype was counted at least ten times. V gene TRBV12-3 or TRBV12-4 combines with J gene TRBJ2-7; D possibly corresponds to TRBD1 (5 bases). The length of the CDR3 is 12 residues. V was cut by 6 bases and J by 9 bases, with 15 bases left in between. CDR3 region: CASRAALGLQYF. The CDR3 bases are TGTGCCAGCAGGGCAGCTTTGGGGCTGCAGTACTTC.

The chain couples TRBV12-3 or TRBV12-4 to TRBJ2-2, with 8 bases aligning to TRBD2. CDR3 size: 14 residues. J gave up 7 bases and V 6 bases, and 7 bases lay outside the gene matches. Here the CDR3 DNA reads TGTGCCAGCAGCCCCAGCGGGGGAGTCGGGGAGCTGTTTTTT. Translation gives CASSPSGGVGELFF.

This clonotype was seen at least ten times. The chain carries TRBV27 and TRBJ1-1; D unresolved. CDR1 and CDR2 (germline): MNHEY, SMNVEV (reference sequence). V was cut by 8 bases and J by 2 bases, with 12 bases left in between. The CDR3 has 13 residues. The CDR3 coding sequence is TGTGCCAGCGGCCTCGACCCAAACACTGAAGCTTTCTTT. This translates into CASGLDPNTEAFF.

This clonotype has just a few counts. The genes are TRBV11-1 and TRBJ2-7; D perhaps matches TRBD1 (6 bases). Germline values: CDR1 SGHAT, CDR2 FQDESV (reference sequence). The CDR3 extends over 14 amino acids. The V gene lost 4 bases and the J gene lost 0 bases, with 10 bases spanning the gap. CDR3 nucleotide sequence: TGTGCCAGCAGCTACCGGGACAACTCCTACGAGCAGTACTTC. It yields the protein CASSYRDNSYEQYF. Filled out from reference TRBV11-1 and TRBJ2-7, the complete variable domain reads EAEVAQSPRYKITEKSQAVAFWCDPISGHATLYWYRQILGQGPELLVQFQDESVVDDSQLPKDRFSAERLKGVDSTLKIQPAELGDSAMYLCASSYRDNSYEQYFGPGTRLTVT.

J is TRBJ1-6 and V is TRBV4-3, with D uncertain. Trimming removed 4 bases at V and 1 base at J, with 11 bases between. CDR3 length: 16 amino acids. The germline V gene encodes CDR1 LGHNA and CDR2 YSLEER. The CDR3 sequence is CASSPSFGSYNSPLHF. In DNA, the CDR3 is TGCGCCAGCAGCCCCTCCTTCGGGTCCTATAATTCACCCCTCCACTTT.

The chain links TRBV2 to TRBJ1-5, with D perhaps TRBD1 (5 bases). This CDR3 is 13 amino acids long. V dropped 6 bases and J dropped 6 bases, with 12 bases sitting between them. Germline V gene lookup returns CDR1 SNHLY and CDR2 FYNNEI. The chain's CDR3 is CASSQQGGQPQHF. Written as DNA, the CDR3 is TGTGCCAGCAGCCAGCAGGGTGGTCAGCCCCAGCATTTT. Full variable domain (outside the CDR3, taken from reference TRBV2 and TRBJ1-5): EPEVTQTPSHQVTQMGQEVILRCVPISNHLYFYWYRQILGQKVEFLVSFYNNEISEKSEIFDDQFSVERPDGSNFTLKIRSTKLEDSAMYFCASSQQGGQPQHFGDGTRLSIL.

Ten or more counts support this clonotype. The CDR3 region has the DNA TGCAGTGCTAAGACAGGGGGCGGTGAGACCCAGTACTTC. This codes for CSAKTGGGETQYF. V usage is TRBV20-1 and J usage is TRBJ2-5, with 10 nucleotides matching TRBD1. CDR3 length: 13 residues. With V trimmed by 4 bases and J by 5 bases, 4 bases remained unmatched. Germline CDR1 and CDR2: DFQATT and SNEGSKA (reference sequence).

This clonotype appeared a few times. V is TRBV30 and J is TRBJ1-1, with no clear D. V was trimmed by 0 bases and J by 10 bases, leaving 18 bases between them. CDR3 length: 14 amino acids. Looked up from germline, CDR1 is GTSNPN and CDR2 is SVGIG (reference sequence). DNA of the CDR3: TGTGCCTGGAGTGTTAAGATCTCCCGAACGCCAGCTTTCTTT. It translates to CAWSVKISRTPAFF. Full variable domain (outside the CDR3, taken from reference TRBV30 and TRBJ1-1): SQTIHQWPATLVQPVGSPLSLECTVEGTSNPNLYWYRQAAGRGLQLLFYSVGIGQISSEVPQNLSASRPQDRQFILSSKKLLLSDSGFYLCAWSVKISRTPAFFGQGTRLTVV.

This clonotype was picked up many times. V gene TRBV12-3 or TRBV12-4 combines with J gene TRBJ2-2; D may be TRBD2 (6 bases). This CDR3 contains 21 residues. V lost 2 bases and J 8 bases, leaving 33 bases between the germline ends. The CDR3 loop is CASSLISRAGMAGPLIGELFF. The CDR3 nucleotides read TGTGCCAGCAGTTTAATTTCAAGGGCGGGGATGGCAGGGCCCTTAATTGGGGAGCTGTTTTTT.

The CDR3 coding sequence is TGCGCGACCGCCCCCGGGACCGCCGCTGACGAGCAGTACTTC. This gives the protein CATAPGTAADEQYF. The V and J genes are TRBV5-1 and TRBJ2-7, with D perhaps TRBD1 or TRBD2 (5 bases each). Germline CDR1 and CDR2: SGHRS and YFSETQ. The CDR3 is 14 amino acids.

There are many counts of this clonotype. This chain uses TRBV20-1 with TRBJ2-3, with D tentatively TRBD2 (5 bases). V shed 6 bases and J shed 6 bases, with 10 bases lying between them. CDR1 and CDR2 from the germline V gene are DFQATT and SNEGSKA (reference sequence). This CDR3 has 11 residues. CDR3 region: CSADSGDTQYF. The CDR3 DNA is TGCAGTGCGGATTCGGGGGATACGCAGTATTTT.

J is TRBJ2-1 and V is TRBV4-3; perhaps TRBD2 as D (6 bases). V lost 1 base and J 8 bases, leaving 21 bases between the germline ends. Germline V gene data show CDR1 as LGHNA and CDR2 as YSLEER. The CDR3 has 17 amino acids. CDR3 in DNA: TGCGCCAGCAGCCAAGGGGGGAGCCCCGGGAGTATCTATGAGCAGTTCTTC. Its protein is CASSQGGSPGSIYEQFF.